This TCR beta chain was documented in a study of cytomegalovirus exposure and HLA in healthy donors. Study-wide results and limits: Information on immune exposure was restricted to one variable (CMV serostatus).

A note on this clone: Its antigen is undetermined.

Researchers ran the PCR with 60 Vbeta and 13 Jbeta primers. The repertoire was sequenced with immunoSEQ multiplex PCR; TCRdb's copy has only in-frame clones and lacks some. The data hold about 87,000 clones, with around 70% observed a single time. This CDR3 contains 15 residues. Germline CDR1 SGHRS, CDR2 YFSETQ. V lost 4 bases to trimming and J lost 2 bases; unmatched junction nucleotides: 7. The sequence was collected from a man aged 25 to 40 in good health and CMV-seropositive. The chain has TRBV5-1 and TRBJ1-1, with 8 nucleotides matching TRBD1. Source material: PBMCs. CDR3 sequence reads: CASSATGQGNTEAFF. Written as DNA, the CDR3 is TGCGCCAGCAGCGCGACTGGACAGGGAAACACTGAAGCTTTCTTT.